The rows below give T cell receptor beta chains drawn from one sample of a study of T cell responses to AZD1222 COVID-19 vaccine. Sequencing was performed with immunoSEQ multiplex PCR; in TCRdb, only in-frame clones are kept and a portion is missing. Here the sample spans about 140,000 clones, 85% to 90% being singletons. The input for sequencing was peripheral blood, taken 28 days after the second AZD1222 dose. The receptors originated from an adult who received the AZD1222 COVID-19 vaccine. CDR3s include the opening cysteine and the closing phenylalanine or tryptophan. The order of the fields is D gene, J gene, V gene, clone size, CDR3 protein, CDR3 DNA. A D gene is named only where the DNA matches it firmly. Rows give clone size only sometimes, using once, few, many, or a class for an expanded clone.

D: NA; J: TRBJ2-5; V: TRBV5-1; size: NA; CDR3: CASSLRQGETQYF; DNA: TGCGCCAGCAGCTTGAGGCAGGGTGAGACCCAGTACTTC
D: TRBD2; J: TRBJ2-1; V: TRBV7-8; size: NA; CDR3: CASSFGGFAGGHEQFF; DNA: TGTGCCAGCAGCTTCGGTGGCTTTGCGGGGGGCCATGAGCAGTTCTTC
D: NA; J: TRBJ2-1; V: TRBV28; size: NA; CDR3: CASSLGGPDNEQFF; DNA: TGTGCCAGCAGTCTGGGCGGGCCAGACAATGAGCAGTTCTTC
D: NA; J: TRBJ2-1; V: TRBV28; size: NA; CDR3: CASSSPSSLSFNEQFF; DNA: TGTGCCAGCAGTTCCCCCAGCTCCCTCTCGTTCAATGAGCAGTTCTTC
D: TRBD2; J: TRBJ2-7; V: TRBV14; size: NA; CDR3: CASSQDDGLAGGSYEQYF; DNA: TGTGCCAGCAGCCAAGATGATGGGCTAGCGGGAGGGTCCTACGAGCAGTACTTC
D: TRBD1; J: TRBJ2-3; V: TRBV29-1; size: NA; CDR3: CSVGGGQGPDTQYF; DNA: TGCAGCGTTGGCGGGGGACAGGGTCCAGATACGCAGTATTTT
D: NA; J: TRBJ2-7; V: TRBV12-2; size: NA; CDR3: CASRLAFPMFGTGEYEQYF; DNA: TGTGCAAGTCGCTTAGCCTTCCCTATGTTCGGGACGGGTGAATACGAGCAGTACTTC
D: NA; J: TRBJ1-6; V: TRBV30; size: NA; CDR3: CAWAMGGSSYNSPLHF; DNA: TGTGCCTGGGCGATGGGGGGAAGCTCCTATAATTCACCCCTCCACTTT
D: NA; J: TRBJ2-2; V: TRBV19; size: NA; CDR3: CASSKSSTGELFF; DNA: TGTGCCAGTAGTAAATCTAGCACCGGGGAGCTGTTTTTT
D: NA; J: TRBJ1-2; V: TRBV5-1; size: NA; CDR3: CASSLGTGSGYTF; DNA: TGCGCCAGCAGCTTGGGTACAGGGAGTGGCTACACCTTC
D: TRBD1; J: TRBJ1-2; V: TRBV5-1; size: once; CDR3: CASSLEQGSLGYTF; DNA: TGCGCCAGCAGCTTGGAACAGGGGTCGCTTGGCTACACCTTC
D: TRBD1; J: TRBJ2-7; V: TRBV5-1; size: NA; CDR3: CASSPSGGIYEQYF; DNA: TGCGCCAGCAGCCCGTCAGGGGGCATATACGAGCAGTACTTC
D: TRBD2; J: TRBJ2-7; V: TRBV18; size: NA; CDR3: CASSPPGLAGYEQYF; DNA: TGTGCCAGCTCACCACCCGGACTAGCGGGGTACGAGCAGTACTTC
D: TRBD1; J: TRBJ1-2; V: TRBV28; size: NA; CDR3: CASILGGAGYGYTF; DNA: TGTGCCAGCATCCTAGGGGGCGCTGGCTATGGCTACACCTTC
D: NA; J: TRBJ1-2; V: TRBV6-9; size: NA; CDR3: CASSYSVPGLRGYTF; DNA: TGTGCCAGCAGTTATTCGGTCCCTGGATTGCGGGGCTACACCTTC
D: TRBD1; J: TRBJ1-1; V: TRBV30; size: NA; CDR3: CASSDRDTEAFF; DNA: TGTGCCTCCTCGGACAGGGACACTGAAGCTTTCTTT
D: NA; J: TRBJ1-2; V: TRBV2; size: NA; CDR3: CASRAWDYGYTF; DNA: TGTGCCAGCAGAGCCTGGGACTATGGCTACACCTTC
D: TRBD1; J: TRBJ2-4; V: TRBV29-1; size: NA; CDR3: CSVLEQGEVENIQYF; DNA: TGCAGCGTTCTCGAACAGGGGGAGGTAGAAAACATTCAGTACTTC
D: NA; J: TRBJ2-5; V: TRBV19; size: NA; CDR3: CASAQGQGATETQYF; DNA: TGTGCCAGTGCCCAGGGGCAAGGTGCTACGGAGACCCAGTACTTC
D: NA; J: TRBJ2-3; V: TRBV7-2; size: NA; CDR3: CASSLVGVSTDTQYF; DNA: TGTGCCAGCAGCTTAGTTGGTGTCAGCACAGATACGCAGTATTTT
D: NA; J: TRBJ1-5; V: TRBV7-9; size: NA; CDR3: CASSVPSGPQHF; DNA: TGTGCCAGCAGCGTACCTTCAGGACCGCAGCATTTT
D: NA; J: TRBJ1-2; V: TRBV10-3; size: NA; CDR3: CAISEGTGDNYGYTF; DNA: TGTGCCATCAGTGAGGGCACAGGAGATAACTATGGCTACACCTTC
D: NA; J: TRBJ1-6; V: TRBV7-2; size: NA; CDR3: CASRIGGTSTSPLHF; DNA: TGTGCCAGCAGGATCGGGGGGACATCGACTTCACCCCTCCACTTT
D: NA; J: TRBJ2-7; V: TRBV18; size: NA; CDR3: CASKETNSYEQYF; DNA: TGTGCCAGCAAGGAGACTAATAGCTACGAGCAGTACTTC
D: NA; J: TRBJ2-7; V: TRBV5-1; size: NA; CDR3: CASSLGRVQGEQYF; DNA: TGCGCCAGCAGCTTGGGCCGGGTTCAAGGGGAGCAGTACTTC
D: NA; J: TRBJ1-1; V: TRBV28; size: NA; CDR3: CASTPRGVGAFF; DNA: TGTGCCAGCACCCCGCGGGGAGTAGGAGCTTTCTTT
D: NA; J: TRBJ1-2; V: TRBV21-1; size: NA; CDR3: CASSSKGRWTGTYGYTF; DNA: TGTGCCAGCAGCTCCAAAGGTCGTTGGACAGGAACTTATGGCTACACCTTC
D: NA; J: TRBJ1-2; V: TRBV5-6; size: NA; CDR3: CASSLTDYGYTF; DNA: TGTGCCAGCAGCTTGACTGACTATGGCTACACCTTC
D: NA; J: TRBJ1-3; V: TRBV10-1; size: NA; CDR3: CASQPSTGNTIYF; DNA: TGCGCCAGCCAGCCCTCGACTGGAAACACCATATATTTT
D: TRBD2; J: TRBJ2-7; V: TRBV27; size: NA; CDR3: CASSSGLARQYF; DNA: TGTGCCAGCAGTTCGGGACTAGCGAGGCAGTACTTC
D: NA; J: TRBJ1-3; V: TRBV4-1; size: once; CDR3: CASSQGSSGNTIYF; DNA: TGCGCCAGCAGCCAAGGGAGCTCTGGAAACACCATATATTTT
D: NA; J: TRBJ1-3; V: TRBV6-5; size: NA; CDR3: CASRGTESQGNTIYF; DNA: TGTGCCAGCAGGGGGACTGAGAGCCAGGGAAACACCATATATTTT
D: NA; J: TRBJ1-5; V: TRBV6-5; size: NA; CDR3: CASSPLFPNQPQHF; DNA: TGTGCCAGCAGTCCCCTGTTTCCCAATCAGCCCCAGCATTTT
D: NA; J: TRBJ1-1; V: TRBV6-2/TRBV6-3; size: NA; CDR3: CASSPGRGTEAFF; DNA: TGTGCCAGCAGTCCAGGACGAGGAACTGAAGCTTTCTTT
D: NA; J: TRBJ1-3; V: TRBV3-1/TRBV3-2; size: few; CDR3: CASSQDNGGNTIYF; DNA: TGTGCCAGCAGCCAAGATAATGGTGGAAACACCATATATTTT
D: NA; J: TRBJ1-6; V: TRBV7-2; size: NA; CDR3: CASSRWGASGSYNSPLHF; DNA: TGTGCCAGCAGCCGGTGGGGGGCCTCGGGCTCCTATAATTCACCCCTCCACTTT
D: NA; J: TRBJ2-1; V: TRBV5-1; size: NA; CDR3: CASSLEGQQYNEQFF; DNA: TGCGCCAGCAGCTTGGAAGGACAGCAATACAATGAGCAGTTCTTC
D: NA; J: TRBJ2-7; V: TRBV28; size: NA; CDR3: CASSPQGTSGEQYF; DNA: TGTGCCAGCAGTCCACAGGGAACCTCGGGCGAGCAGTACTTC
D: NA; J: TRBJ2-3; V: TRBV24-1; size: NA; CDR3: CATAGEDTQYF; DNA: TGTGCCACCGCCGGGGAAGATACGCAGTATTTT
D: TRBD1; J: TRBJ1-4; V: TRBV7-9; size: NA; CDR3: CASRPTGAATNEKLFF; DNA: TGTGCCAGCAGACCCACAGGGGCGGCAACTAATGAAAAACTGTTTTTT
D: NA; J: TRBJ1-5; V: TRBV28; size: NA; CDR3: CASSLAPYQPQHF; DNA: TGTGCCAGCAGTTTAGCTCCTTATCAGCCCCAGCATTTT
D: NA; J: TRBJ2-7; V: TRBV28; size: NA; CDR3: CATRAPSLTYEQYF; DNA: TGTGCCACCCGGGCCCCATCCCTAACCTACGAGCAGTACTTC
D: NA; J: TRBJ2-7; V: TRBV30; size: NA; CDR3: CAWKAGWVGGYEQYF; DNA: TGTGCCTGGAAAGCGGGTTGGGTCGGCGGTTACGAGCAGTACTTC
D: TRBD1; J: TRBJ1-1; V: TRBV7-9; size: few; CDR3: CASNQGGNTEAFF; DNA: TGTGCCAGCAACCAGGGGGGGAACACTGAAGCTTTCTTT
D: NA; J: TRBJ1-3; V: TRBV28; size: few; CDR3: CASIPGTGNTIYF; DNA: TGTGCCAGCATTCCGGGAACTGGAAACACCATATATTTT
D: TRBD1; J: TRBJ1-2; V: TRBV11-2; size: NA; CDR3: CASSPERGLGYTF; DNA: TGTGCCAGCAGCCCGGAGAGGGGGCTTGGCTACACCTTC
D: NA; J: TRBJ1-2; V: TRBV5-1; size: few; CDR3: CASSLGGAGYTF; DNA: TGCGCCAGCAGTCTTGGGGGGGCTGGCTACACCTTC
D: TRBD2; J: TRBJ2-2; V: TRBV5-6; size: NA; CDR3: CASSLLAGVGLTNTGELFF; DNA: TGTGCCAGCAGTCTGTTGGCGGGGGTAGGACTCACGAACACCGGGGAGCTGTTTTTT
D: TRBD1; J: TRBJ1-2; V: TRBV5-1; size: NA; CDR3: CASSYTGVYGYTF; DNA: TGCGCCAGCAGTTATACAGGGGTCTATGGCTACACCTTC
D: NA; J: TRBJ2-1; V: TRBV6-4; size: NA; CDR3: CASSDMIGPYNEQFF; DNA: TGTGCCAGCAGTGACATGATCGGCCCCTACAATGAGCAGTTCTTC